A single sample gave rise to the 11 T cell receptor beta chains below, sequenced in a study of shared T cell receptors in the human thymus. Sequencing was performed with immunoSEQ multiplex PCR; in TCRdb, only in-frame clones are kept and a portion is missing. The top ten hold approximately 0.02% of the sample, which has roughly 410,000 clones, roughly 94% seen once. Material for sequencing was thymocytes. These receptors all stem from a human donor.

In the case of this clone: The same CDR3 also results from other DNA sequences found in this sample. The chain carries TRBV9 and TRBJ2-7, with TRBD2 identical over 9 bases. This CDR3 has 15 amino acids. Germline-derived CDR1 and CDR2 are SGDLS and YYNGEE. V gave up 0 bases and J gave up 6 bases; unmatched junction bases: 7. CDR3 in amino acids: CASSVATGLAGEQYF. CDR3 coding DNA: TGTGCCAGCAGCGTAGCTACGGGACTAGCTGGCGAGCAGTACTTC.

The CDR3 protein is CASTGVPGNTIYF. DNA of the CDR3: TGTGCCAGCACGGGGGTACCGGGAAACACCATATATTTT. The chain combines TRBV30 with TRBJ1-3, with D tentatively TRBD1 (5 bases). The germline gives CDR1 GTSNPN, CDR2 SVGIG (reference sequence). CDR3 length: 13 residues. Trimming pared 8 bases from V and 4 bases from J, leaving 15 bases between.

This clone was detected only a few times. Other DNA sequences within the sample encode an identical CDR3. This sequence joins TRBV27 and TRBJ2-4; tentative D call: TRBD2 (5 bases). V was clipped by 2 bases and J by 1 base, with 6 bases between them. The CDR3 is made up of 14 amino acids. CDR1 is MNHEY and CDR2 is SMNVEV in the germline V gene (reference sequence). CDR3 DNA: TGTGCCAGCAGTTTACCGGGGGCCAAAAACATTCAGTACTTC. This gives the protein CASSLPGAKNIQYF.

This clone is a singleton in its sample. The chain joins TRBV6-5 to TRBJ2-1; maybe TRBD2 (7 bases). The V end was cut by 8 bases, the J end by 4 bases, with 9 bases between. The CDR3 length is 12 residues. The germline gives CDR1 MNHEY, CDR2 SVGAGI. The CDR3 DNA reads TGTGCCAGCCGGGGGGCTTACAATGAGCAGTTCTTC. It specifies CASRGAYNEQFF.

The CDR3 protein is CASSLEGLDGIPHYEQYF. The DNA of the CDR3 is TGTGCCAGCAGCCTGGAAGGCCTCGATGGTATTCCCCATTACGAGCAGTACTTC. This chain joins TRBV5-5 and TRBJ2-7; D unresolved. This CDR3 has 18 residues. Per germline, CDR1 SGHKS and CDR2 YYEKEE (reference sequence). V was shortened by 4 bases and J by 4 bases, with 27 bases between the two germline ends. Together with reference TRBV5-5 and TRBJ2-7, the CDR3 gives the full variable domain: DAGVTQSPTHLIKTRGQQVTLRCSPISGHKSVSWYQQVLGQGPQFIFQYYEKEERGRGNFPDRFSARQFPNYSSELNVNALLLGDSALYLCASSLEGLDGIPHYEQYFGPGTRLTVT.

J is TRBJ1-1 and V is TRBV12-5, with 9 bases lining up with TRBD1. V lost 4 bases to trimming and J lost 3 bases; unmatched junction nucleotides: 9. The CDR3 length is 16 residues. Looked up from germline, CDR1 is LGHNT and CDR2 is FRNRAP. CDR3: CASGWGRDRADTEAFF. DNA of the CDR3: TGTGCTAGTGGTTGGGGAAGGGACAGGGCTGACACTGAAGCTTTCTTT.

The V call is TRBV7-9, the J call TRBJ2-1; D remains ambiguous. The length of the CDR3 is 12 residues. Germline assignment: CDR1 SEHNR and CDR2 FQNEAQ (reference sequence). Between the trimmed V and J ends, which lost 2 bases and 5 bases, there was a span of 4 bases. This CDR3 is CASSLRDNEQFF. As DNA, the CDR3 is TGTGCCAGCAGCTTACGGGACAATGAGCAGTTCTTC.

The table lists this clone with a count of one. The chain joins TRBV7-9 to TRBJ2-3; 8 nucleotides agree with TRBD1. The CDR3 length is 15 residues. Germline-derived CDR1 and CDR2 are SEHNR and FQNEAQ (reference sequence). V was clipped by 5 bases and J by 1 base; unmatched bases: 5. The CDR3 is CASSPQGAGTDTQYF. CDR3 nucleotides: TGTGCCAGCAGCCCGCAGGGGGCTGGCACAGATACGCAGTATTTT.

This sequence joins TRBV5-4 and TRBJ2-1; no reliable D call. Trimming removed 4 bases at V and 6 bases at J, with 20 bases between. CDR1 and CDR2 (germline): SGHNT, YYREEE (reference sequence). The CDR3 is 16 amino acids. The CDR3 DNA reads TGTGCCAGCAGCCGGACCCCTGGGCGAGCGTTCAATGAGCAGTTCTTC. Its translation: CASSRTPGRAFNEQFF.

CDR3 nucleotides: TGTGCCAGCAGTTACGGGTCGGGGCGGGTTGATTGGGGGCAGTACTTC. Translated: CASSYGSGRVDWGQYF. The chain couples TRBV6-6 to TRBJ2-7; D may be TRBD1 or TRBD2 (5 bases each). This CDR3 contains 16 residues. V was shortened by 2 bases and J by 9 bases, with 23 bases between the two germline ends. Per the germline V gene, CDR1 is MNHNY and CDR2 is SVGAGI (reference sequence).

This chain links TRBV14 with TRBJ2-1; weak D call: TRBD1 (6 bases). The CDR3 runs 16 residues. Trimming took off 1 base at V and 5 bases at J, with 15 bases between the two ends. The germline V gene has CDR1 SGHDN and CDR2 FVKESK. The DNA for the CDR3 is TGTGCCAGCAGCCAAGTTCCCAGGGGAAAACACAATGAGCAGTTCTTC. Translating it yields CASSQVPRGKHNEQFF. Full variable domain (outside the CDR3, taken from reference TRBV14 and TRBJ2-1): EAGVTQFPSHSVIEKGQTVTLRCDPISGHDNLYWYRRVMGKEIKFLLHFVKESKQDESGMPNNRFLAERTGGTYSTLKVQPAELEDSGVYFCASSQVPRGKHNEQFFGPGTRLTVL.